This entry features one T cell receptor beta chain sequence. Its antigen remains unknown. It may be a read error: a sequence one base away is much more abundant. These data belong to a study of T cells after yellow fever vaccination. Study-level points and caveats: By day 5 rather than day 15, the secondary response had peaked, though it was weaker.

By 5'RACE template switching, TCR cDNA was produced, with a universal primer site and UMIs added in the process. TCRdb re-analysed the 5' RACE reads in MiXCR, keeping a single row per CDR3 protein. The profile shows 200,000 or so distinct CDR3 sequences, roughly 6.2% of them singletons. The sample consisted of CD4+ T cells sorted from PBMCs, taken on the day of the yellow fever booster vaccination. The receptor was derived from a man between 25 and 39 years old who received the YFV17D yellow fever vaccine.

CDR3 protein: CASSLGLAGVDEEFF. The CDR3 nucleotides read TGCGCCAGCAGCCTGGGACTAGCGGGAGTCGATGAGGAGTTCTTC. This chain links TRBV5-1 with TRBJ2-1, with 14 nucleotides matching TRBD2. In germline, CDR1 is SGHRS, CDR2 YFSETQ. The length of the CDR3 is 15 residues.